The source of this T cell receptor (beta chain) is a study of radiation and T cells in renal cell carcinoma. Study outcomes and limitations: Top tumor clonotypes rose in blood 2 weeks post-radiation, then contracted. Baseline intratumoral clonotype presence is unknown without pretreatment biopsies.

A remark on this clone: Its matching antigen is unknown.

The sample's time point: baseline pretreatment blood. Stated treatment: 15 Gy SBRT to primary tumor, nephrectomy 4 weeks later. The patient's renal cell carcinoma had clear cell pathology. The CDR3 sequence is 13 residues long. Germline V gene data show CDR1 as PRHDT and CDR2 as FYEKMQ (reference sequence). Trimming pared 5 bases from V and 2 bases from J, leaving 10 bases between. Generated by immunoSEQ multiplex PCR, the TCRdb table keeps only in-frame clones and is missing some. The table includes about 140,000 clones, over 65% detected once. The sample consisted of blood, taken from a patient whose treatment included radiotherapy and nephrectomy. The clonotype was recovered from a woman aged 45-60 years with renal cell carcinoma. The chain employs TRBV13 and TRBJ2-7; D might be TRBD1 (7 bases). The CDR3: CASSPGGPYEQYF. The DNA of the CDR3 is TGTGCCAGCAGCCCAGGGGGGCCCTACGAGCAGTACTTC.